This TCR beta chain was documented in a study of blood T cells in healthy people across ages. Note on this clonotype: The antigen remains unidentified.

Using a J-beta primer mix together with a sample-barcoded 5' primer, a second PCR was run for about 6 to 11 cycles. In TCRdb, the 5' RACE reads were re-called with MiXCR into one record per CDR3 protein. The table shows some 800,000 distinct CDR3 sequences, with under 45% occurring only once. Study-level points and caveats: Expanded clonotype changes were possibly confounded by unknown donor CMV status.

This sequence was found in a man aged 60 to 75 in good health. The sequenced sample consisted of blood.

CDR3 loop: CASSRHRESYEQYF. Written as DNA, the CDR3 is TGTGCCAGCAGCCGCCACAGAGAATCCTACGAGCAGTACTTC. The V and J genes are TRBV3-1 and TRBJ2-7; D gene uncertain. The CDR3 contains 14 residues. The V gene lost 4 bases and the J gene lost 1 base, with 11 bases spanning the gap. From germline, CDR1 is LGHDT and CDR2 YNNKEL (reference sequence).